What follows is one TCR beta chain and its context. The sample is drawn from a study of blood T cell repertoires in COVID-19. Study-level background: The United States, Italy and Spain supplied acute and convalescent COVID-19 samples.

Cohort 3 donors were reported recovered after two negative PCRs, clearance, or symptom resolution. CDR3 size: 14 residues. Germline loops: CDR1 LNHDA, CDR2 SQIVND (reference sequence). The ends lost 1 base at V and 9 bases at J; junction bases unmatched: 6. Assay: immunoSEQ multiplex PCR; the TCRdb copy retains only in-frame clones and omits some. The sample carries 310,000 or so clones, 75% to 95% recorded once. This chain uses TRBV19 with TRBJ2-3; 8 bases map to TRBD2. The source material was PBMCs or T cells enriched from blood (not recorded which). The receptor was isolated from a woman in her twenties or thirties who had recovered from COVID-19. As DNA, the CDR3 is TGTGCCAGTAGTATAGTGGGACTAGATGAGACGCAGTATTTT. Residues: CASSIVGLDETQYF.